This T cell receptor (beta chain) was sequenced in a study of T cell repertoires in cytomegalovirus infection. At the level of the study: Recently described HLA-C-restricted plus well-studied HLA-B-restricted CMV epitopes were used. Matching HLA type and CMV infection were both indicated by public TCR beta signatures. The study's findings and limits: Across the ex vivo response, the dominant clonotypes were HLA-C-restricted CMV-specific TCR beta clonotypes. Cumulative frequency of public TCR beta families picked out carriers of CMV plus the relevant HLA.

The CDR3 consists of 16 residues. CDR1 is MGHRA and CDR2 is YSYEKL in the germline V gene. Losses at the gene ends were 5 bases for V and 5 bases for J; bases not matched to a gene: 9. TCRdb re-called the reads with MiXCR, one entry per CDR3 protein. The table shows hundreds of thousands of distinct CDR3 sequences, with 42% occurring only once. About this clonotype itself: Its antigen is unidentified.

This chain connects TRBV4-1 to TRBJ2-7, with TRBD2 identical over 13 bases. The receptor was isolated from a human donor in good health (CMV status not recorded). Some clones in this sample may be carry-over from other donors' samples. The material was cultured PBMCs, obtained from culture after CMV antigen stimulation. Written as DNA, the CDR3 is TGCGCCAGCAGCAAGGGACTAGCGGGATCACTCGACGAGCAGTACTTC. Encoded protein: CASSKGLAGSLDEQYF.